The clone carrying this T cell receptor (beta chain) was seen a single time. What it binds is unknown. This record comes from a study of cytomegalovirus exposure and HLA in healthy donors. Study-wide background: The use of the same platform for the 90 to 150 validation repertoires and the roughly 680 first-cohort repertoires was reported by a later analysis. Points from the study as a whole: High sensitivity and specificity were reportedly achieved when the classifier diagnosed cytomegalovirus status. Cytomegalovirus association was listed for 170 or so TCR beta chains. Rarity held for most TCR sequences, but there were some public TCRs that occurred in many donors.

Repertoires were generated with immunoSEQ multiplex PCR, while TCRdb's copy carries only in-frame clones and drops some. The sample records over 150,000 clones, 70% to 85% being singletons. The germline V gene has CDR1 SQVTM and CDR2 ANQGSEA. This CDR3 is built from 14 residues. J lost 5 bases, V lost 4 bases, and 7 bases had no gene match. The chain has TRBV29-1 and TRBJ2-2, with TRBD1 matching 7 bases. The sequence was collected from a woman younger than 45 in good health and CMV-seropositive. Sequencing used PBMCs. CDR3 bases: TGCAGCGTTGTTCCGGGACAGAAAACCGGGGAGCTGTTTTTT. It is translated as CSVVPGQKTGELFF.